This T cell receptor beta chain was retrieved from a study of T cell repertoires in cytomegalovirus infection (dated by TCRdb to the late 2010s). A note on the overall study: Alongside well-studied HLA-B-restricted epitopes, the peptide stimulations were aimed at recently identified HLA-C-restricted CMV epitopes, whose presentation resists viral immunomodulation. Because public TCR beta signatures pointed to carriage of CMV infection together with the matching HLA type, the HLA type of each donor mattered for the analysis. General conclusions and limits of the study: The ex vivo response was dominated by HLA-C-restricted CMV-specific TCR beta clonotypes, which also provided the single most frequent clonotype in two of eight donors. Cumulative frequency of public TCR beta family members discriminated carriers of CMV infection plus the relevant HLA type in this cohort and an independent roughly 340-donor cohort.

The CDR3 measures 17 amino acids from cysteine to phenylalanine. Solely the CDR3 DNA is kept, with 51 bases framed from the first base. From a lookup of the germline V gene (reference sequence), CDR1 and CDR2 are DFQATT and SNEGSKA. Trimming removed 0 bases from V and 6 bases from J; the gene matches leave 15 bases unexplained. Sequenced on an Illumina HiSeq 1500. TCRdb applied fastp at Q25 and MiXCR to the public reads, then kept only in-frame beta chains. Merged by CDR3 protein, the rows form single entries marked with the most common genes and DNA. The sample records 450,000 to 600,000 distinct CDR3 sequences, roughly a third of which are singletons. In total, the top ten clones hold about 17% of the sample. Concerning this clonotype: Its binding antigen is unknown. Nothing much larger sits one base from this clone, and base qualities are not available.

Read against the paper, the sample's treatment or condition label means: in vitro stimulation with specific CMV peptide epitopes to enrich CMV-specific T cells. This receptor was identified in a human donor in good health (CMV status not recorded). Some clones in this sample may be carry-over from other donors' samples. Rearrangement joined TRBV20-1 to TRBJ2-7, with TRBD2 matching 9 junction bases. This specimen was cultured PBMCs, taken from culture after CMV antigen stimulation. CDR3 sequence: CSARDFAGLAGVLEQYF. In nucleotide form, the sequence is TGCAGTGCTAGAGATTTCGCCGGATTAGCGGGAGTTCTCGAGCAGTACTTC.